This is a list of T cell receptor beta chains from one sample in a study of T-cell memory formation after mild COVID-19. MiXCR, run by TCRdb on the 5' RACE reads, gives a single entry per CDR3 protein. The sample shows about 440,000 distinct CDR3 sequences, about 20% of them seen only once. Material: PBMCs or a T cell subset sorted from them (not recorded which). Receptors originate from an adult woman who had mild COVID-19 (a few samples of this study predate the infection). Cell type and time point are not known. CDR3s include the opening cysteine and the closing phenylalanine or tryptophan. A D gene is named only where the DNA matches it firmly. Size values are once, few and many counts, or a class for expanded clones, and some rows have none.

TRBJ1-4 few TRBV7-8 TRBD1 CASSLAAGQSNEKLFF TGTGCCAGCAGCTTAGCGGCGGGACAGTCTAATGAAAAACTGTTTTTT
TRBJ2-5 - TRBV5-1 - CASSLDGRGRQETQYF TGCGCCAGCAGCTTGGATGGGCGGGGGCGCCAAGAGACCCAGTACTTC
TRBJ2-7 - TRBV10-3 TRBD2 CAISGIAKRENEQYF TGTGCCATCAGTGGAATCGCTAAGCGGGAGAACGAGCAGTACTTC
TRBJ2-7 few TRBV24-1 - CATRDSGSYEQYF TGTGCCACCCGGGACTCCGGCTCCTACGAGCAGTACTTC
TRBJ1-1 many TRBV6-5 TRBD1 CASLKPGGLNTEAFF TGTGCCAGCCTCAAACCAGGGGGCTTGAACACTGAAGCTTTCTTT
TRBJ2-3 few TRBV5-1 TRBD2 CASSLAGGAGTDTQYF TGCGCCAGCAGCTTGGCCGGGGGGGCCGGCACAGATACGCAGTATTTT
TRBJ2-3 few TRBV5-1 - CASSLAYRVTSTDTQYF TGCGCCAGCAGCTTGGCGTACAGGGTTACTAGCACAGATACGCAGTATTTT
TRBJ2-7 - TRBV29-1 - CSVRGEQAYEQYF TGCAGCGTCAGGGGGGAACAGGCTTACGAGCAGTACTTC
TRBJ1-1 - TRBV4-2 - CASSQDGPGQITEAFF TGTGCCAGCAGCCAAGATGGCCCAGGGCAGATCACTGAAGCTTTCTTT
TRBJ2-1 - TRBV20-1 - CSARGRARSYNEQFF TGCAGTGCTAGAGGCAGGGCCCGCTCCTACAATGAGCAGTTCTTC
TRBJ2-6 - TRBV4-1 - CASSRGYSGANVLTF TGCGCCAGCAGTCGGGGGTATTCCGGGGCCAACGTCCTGACTTTC
TRBJ1-6 - TRBV12-3/TRBV12-4 TRBD1 CASTPSGTGSSPLHF TGTGCCAGCACCCCATCCGGGACAGGGAGTTCACCCCTCCACTTT
TRBJ1-2 few TRBV14 - CASSQSEMGYTF TGTGCCAGCAGCCAGTCGGAGATGGGCTACACCTTC
TRBJ1-1 few TRBV18 TRBD1 CASSLRQGIGNTEAFF TGTGCCAGCTCACTTCGACAGGGTATAGGGAACACTGAAGCTTTCTTT
TRBJ1-2 few TRBV6-2/TRBV6-3 - CASSWGSQMDGYTF TGTGCCAGCAGTTGGGGCAGCCAGATGGATGGCTACACCTTC
TRBJ1-1 - TRBV7-6 - CASSVTASTVRTEAFF TGTGCCAGCAGCGTCACCGCCTCGACAGTTCGCACTGAAGCTTTCTTT
TRBJ2-1 - TRBV7-2 TRBD2 CASSSPGLAYNEQFF TGTGCCAGCAGTTCCCCGGGACTAGCTTACAATGAGCAGTTCTTC
TRBJ1-3 many TRBV18 - CASSPQKQGPISGNTIYF TGTGCCAGCTCACCCCAGAAACAGGGACCGATCTCTGGAAACACCATATATTTT
TRBJ1-1 - TRBV5-1 - CASSFWGEDTEAFF TGCGCCAGCAGCTTTTGGGGAGAGGACACTGAAGCTTTCTTT
TRBJ2-1 - TRBV15 TRBD2 CATRVGVAGVYEQFF TGTGCCACCAGGGTTGGGGTAGCGGGAGTGTATGAGCAGTTCTTC
TRBJ1-4 - TRBV6-5 TRBD1 CASTLTGTADEKLFF TGTGCCAGCACGCTTACCGGGACAGCGGATGAAAAACTGTTTTTT
TRBJ2-7 - TRBV9 TRBD2 CASSAWGGEGEQYF TGTGCCAGCAGCGCCTGGGGAGGGGAGGGCGAGCAGTACTTC
TRBJ1-2 few TRBV20-1 - CSARGLEGYTF TGCAGTGCTAGAGGGCTAGAGGGCTACACCTTC
TRBJ1-2 few TRBV6-5 - CASSYGLSYGYTF TGTGCCAGCAGTTACGGGCTATCCTATGGCTACACCTTC
TRBJ2-7 - TRBV4-1 - CASSQDNGGDSYEQYF TGCGCCAGCAGCCAAGATAACGGGGGCGACTCCTACGAGCAGTACTTC
TRBJ1-1 - TRBV4-3 - CASSQDLQVEAFF TGCGCCAGCAGCCAAGATTTACAGGTGGAAGCTTTCTTT
TRBJ1-1 - TRBV27 - CASSQYTGNTEAFF TGTGCCAGCAGCCAATATACAGGGAACACTGAAGCTTTCTTT
TRBJ2-5 few TRBV6-1 - CASSDLWGPQETQYF TGTGCCAGCAGTGATCTCTGGGGTCCTCAAGAGACCCAGTACTTC
TRBJ2-3 few TRBV5-1 TRBD2 CASSPDSGGRTDTQYF TGCGCCAGCAGCCCAGACAGCGGGGGACGCACAGATACGCAGTATTTT
TRBJ2-7 once TRBV11-1 - CASSKDRAYEQYF TGTGCCAGCAGCAAGGACAGAGCCTACGAGCAGTACTTC
TRBJ2-1 - TRBV7-8 - CASSPSSGLNPYNEQFF TGTGCCAGCAGCCCCAGCTCCGGGTTGAATCCCTACAATGAGCAGTTCTTC
TRBJ2-3 - TRBV6-2/TRBV6-3 - CASSTRGLTAAADTQYF TGTGCCAGCAGCACTCGAGGGCTGACAGCGGCGGCAGATACGCAGTATTTT
TRBJ2-5 - TRBV7-7 TRBD1 CASSASPRGVRDRGKSYETQYF TGTGCTAGCAGCGCCTCCCCCCGTGGCGTTCGGGACAGGGGAAAATCGTACGAGACCCAGTACTTC
TRBJ2-3 few TRBV7-9 TRBD1 CASSFRDRRSDTQYF TGTGCCAGCAGTTTTAGGGACAGGCGGTCGGATACGCAGTATTTT
TRBJ2-4 few TRBV7-2 - CASTLARGVNIQYF TGTGCCAGCACCCTAGCCAGGGGAGTGAACATTCAGTACTTC
TRBJ2-7 few TRBV12-3/TRBV12-4 - CASSYSTGTIREQYF TGTGCCAGCAGTTATTCGACAGGTACCATTCGGGAGCAGTACTTC
TRBJ2-7 - TRBV3-1 - CASSQEDTYEQYF TGTGCCAGCAGCCAAGAGGATACCTACGAGCAGTACTTC
TRBJ2-1 few TRBV7-2 - CASRWTVYNEQFF TGTGCCAGCAGATGGACTGTCTACAATGAGCAGTTCTTC
TRBJ1-1 few TRBV30 - CAWSREYTEAFF TGTGCCTGGAGTAGAGAGTACACTGAAGCTTTCTTT
TRBJ1-5 few TRBV6-1 TRBD1 CASIQGQGDSNQPQHF TGTGCCAGCATCCAAGGACAGGGTGATAGCAATCAGCCCCAGCATTTT
TRBJ2-7 few TRBV3-1 - CASSQIGFEQYF TGTGCCAGCAGCCAAATCGGTTTCGAGCAGTACTTC
TRBJ2-1 - TRBV11-3 - CASSLGWGTVIGMDEQFF TGTGCCAGCAGCCTAGGGTGGGGCACGGTTATCGGAATGGATGAGCAGTTCTTC
TRBJ1-1 - TRBV5-1 - CASSQGHSGGHTEAFF TGCGCCAGCAGCCAGGGACACAGTGGTGGGCACACTGAAGCTTTCTTT
TRBJ1-1 - TRBV10-3 TRBD1 CAISPSTTGANMNTEAFF TGTGCCATCAGTCCATCTACGACAGGGGCCAACATGAACACTGAAGCTTTCTTT
TRBJ2-4 - TRBV4-2 - CASSQDLDAKNIQYF TGTGCCAGCAGCCAAGACCTGGATGCCAAAAACATTCAGTACTTC
TRBJ1-1 few TRBV29-1 - CSVEDGGAFF TGCAGCGTTGAAGATGGGGGAGCTTTCTTT
TRBJ2-1 few TRBV16 - CASSQSLVLNNEQFF TGTGCCAGCAGCCAATCCCTCGTCTTAAACAATGAGCAGTTCTTC
TRBJ2-5 - TRBV18 TRBD1 CASSQLPGTGGGEETQYF TGTGCCAGCTCACAACTCCCGGGGACAGGGGGAGGAGAAGAGACCCAGTACTTC
TRBJ2-1 - TRBV30 - CAWSVLADPTYNEQFF TGTGCCTGGAGTGTACTCGCGGACCCTACCTACAATGAGCAGTTCTTC
TRBJ2-3 - TRBV7-2 TRBD2 CASSLVFLAGGGTDTQYF TGTGCCAGCAGCTTAGTTTTTCTAGCGGGGGGAGGCACAGATACGCAGTATTTT
TRBJ1-1 - TRBV7-8 - CASSLGSGRSTEAFF TGTGCCAGCAGCTTAGGGTCAGGACGGTCTACTGAAGCTTTCTTT
TRBJ2-7 - TRBV14 - CASSQERVDPYEQYF TGTGCCAGCAGCCAAGAGCGGGTAGACCCCTACGAGCAGTACTTC
TRBJ2-1 - TRBV12-3/TRBV12-4 TRBD2 CASSFYSGGADEQFF TGTGCCAGCAGTTTCTATAGCGGGGGGGCGGATGAGCAGTTCTTC
TRBJ1-1 - TRBV5-6 - CASSLVTGNTEAFF TGTGCCAGCAGCTTGGTTACAGGGAACACTGAAGCTTTCTTT
TRBJ2-7 - TRBV2 TRBD2 CASLSGSVLYEQYF TGTGCCAGCCTAAGCGGGAGCGTCCTCTACGAGCAGTACTTC